These T cell receptor beta chains were read from a single sample in a study of cytomegalovirus exposure and HLA in healthy donors. Repertoires were generated with immunoSEQ multiplex PCR, while TCRdb's copy carries only in-frame clones and drops some. The top ten clones hold 1.5% to 2% of a sample with under 110,000 clones, 88% of them seen once. Source material: PBMCs. Every receptor here comes from a woman aged 18 to 35 in good health and CMV-seropositive. Both conserved end residues are part of each CDR3. A D gene is named only where the DNA matches it firmly. A clone size is listed for some rows: how often the clone was seen (once, few, many), or a class if it is expanded.

clone_size,j_call,v_call,d_call,cdr3_aa,cdr3_nt
-,TRBJ1-1,TRBV28,-,CASIPWTDSSSEAFF,TGTGCCAGCATCCCTTGGACAGATTCTTCCTCCGAAGCTTTCTTT
few,TRBJ1-1,TRBV19,-,CASRTTGNTEAFF,TGTGCCAGTAGGACTACGGGAAACACTGAAGCTTTCTTT
-,TRBJ2-1,TRBV10-1,TRBD2,CASSLSGGEYNEQFF,TGCGCCAGCAGCCTAAGCGGGGGGGAATACAATGAGCAGTTCTTC
-,TRBJ1-4,TRBV10-3,-,CAIRSGTKNEKLFF,TGTGCCATCAGGAGCGGGACGAAGAATGAAAAACTGTTTTTT
-,TRBJ2-5,TRBV11-2,-,CASSSGGLAVGYQETQYF,TGTGCCAGCAGCTCTGGGGGCTTGGCGGTGGGGTACCAAGAGACCCAGTACTTC
-,TRBJ2-2,TRBV5-4,-,CASSADDGELFF,TGTGCCAGCAGCGCGGATGACGGGGAGCTGTTTTTT
-,TRBJ1-1,TRBV28,-,CASSLSWGPGTEAFF,TGTGCCAGCAGTTTATCGTGGGGGCCGGGCACTGAAGCTTTCTTT
-,TRBJ2-4,TRBV19,TRBD1,CASSFSRDRGLSDIQYF,TGTGCCAGTAGTTTTTCCCGGGACAGGGGGTTGTCGGACATTCAGTACTTC
-,TRBJ2-1,TRBV4-3,TRBD1,CASSQPQGQGGNEQFF,TGCGCCAGCAGCCAACCTCAGGGACAGGGGGGGAATGAGCAGTTCTTC
-,TRBJ2-3,TRBV7-6,-,CASSRTRVGDTQYF,TGTGCCAGCAGCCGGACAAGGGTTGGAGATACGCAGTATTTT
-,TRBJ2-5,TRBV7-7,-,CASSRIRGQGTQYF,TGTGCTAGCAGCCGGATCCGTGGTCAGGGGACCCAGTACTTC
-,TRBJ2-2,TRBV11-2,-,CASSFGPGELFF,TGTGCCAGCAGCTTTGGGCCCGGGGAGCTGTTTTTT
-,TRBJ2-1,TRBV2,TRBD1,CASAGTAELNEQFF,TGTGCCAGTGCCGGGACAGCGGAGTTGAATGAGCAGTTCTTC
-,TRBJ1-1,TRBV14,-,CASSQDRPSRNTEAFF,TGTGCCAGCAGCCAAGATCGCCCTTCGAGGAACACTGAAGCTTTCTTT
-,TRBJ2-7,TRBV5-4,-,CASSLVITGSQAGEQYF,TGTGCCAGCAGCTTGGTGATCACTGGGTCGCAGGCCGGCGAGCAGTACTTC
-,TRBJ2-1,TRBV11-2,TRBD1,CASSLGAGGNNEQFF,TGTGCCAGCAGCTTAGGGGCAGGGGGCAACAATGAGCAGTTCTTC
once,TRBJ2-2,TRBV6-6,-,CASSDRMVGELFF,TGTGCCAGCAGCGACAGGATGGTCGGGGAGCTGTTTTTT
-,TRBJ2-7,TRBV9,TRBD1,CASSSGQDGQYF,TGTGCCAGCAGCTCTGGACAGGATGGGCAGTACTTC
-,TRBJ1-5,TRBV19,-,CATHRRGEPNQPQHF,TGTGCCACCCACCGGCGGGGGGAACCTAATCAGCCCCAGCATTTT
-,TRBJ1-1,TRBV29-1,-,CSVEGRRTEAFF,TGCAGCGTTGAAGGGAGAAGGACTGAAGCTTTCTTT
-,TRBJ1-5,TRBV28,TRBD1,CASSLPRTGAPRSNQPQHF,TGTGCCAGCAGTTTACCGAGGACAGGGGCGCCGCGGAGCAATCAGCCCCAGCATTTT
-,TRBJ2-3,TRBV7-6,-,CASSLVGPTASTDTQYF,TGTGCCAGCAGCTTAGTAGGACCGACAGCTAGCACAGATACGCAGTATTTT
-,TRBJ2-1,TRBV5-4,-,CASSLPDNEQFF,TGTGCCAGCAGCTTGCCTGACAATGAGCAGTTCTTC
once,TRBJ2-5,TRBV5-6,TRBD1,CASSRQGQETQYF,TGTGCCAGCAGCCGACAGGGTCAAGAGACCCAGTACTTC
once,TRBJ2-1,TRBV6-1,TRBD2,CASSEVLAGGLEQFF,TGTGCCAGCAGTGAAGTGCTAGCGGGAGGTCTTGAGCAGTTCTTC
few,TRBJ1-1,TRBV6-5,-,CASSYGLHTEAFF,TGTGCCAGCAGTTACGGCCTTCACACTGAAGCTTTCTTT